The following is a TCR beta chain sequence with its context. Its antigen is as yet unknown. As to time point: blood 2 weeks post-SBRT. Noted treatment: 15 Gy SBRT to primary tumor, nephrectomy 4 weeks later. Germline V gives CDR1 MNHNS, CDR2 SASEGT. Trimming removed 5 bases at V and 2 bases at J, with 13 bases between. There are 14 residues in the CDR3. The sample belongs to a study of radiation and T cells in renal cell carcinoma. General observations from the study: In blood, top tumor clones expanded by 2 weeks, shrinking by 4.

TCRdb's table, derived via immunoSEQ multiplex PCR, lists solely in-frame clones and lacks some. The data hold some 120,000 clones, with roughly four fifths observed a single time. The source is a man aged 45-65 years with renal cell carcinoma. The J gene is TRBJ2-7, the V gene TRBV6-1; either TRBD1 or TRBD2 may fit D (5 bases each). The specimen comprised blood, sampled from a patient whose treatment included radiotherapy and nephrectomy. In DNA form, the CDR3 reads TGTGCCAGCAGTCTGGCCCGGGGCCCCTACGAGCAGTACTTC. Residues: CASSLARGPYEQYF.